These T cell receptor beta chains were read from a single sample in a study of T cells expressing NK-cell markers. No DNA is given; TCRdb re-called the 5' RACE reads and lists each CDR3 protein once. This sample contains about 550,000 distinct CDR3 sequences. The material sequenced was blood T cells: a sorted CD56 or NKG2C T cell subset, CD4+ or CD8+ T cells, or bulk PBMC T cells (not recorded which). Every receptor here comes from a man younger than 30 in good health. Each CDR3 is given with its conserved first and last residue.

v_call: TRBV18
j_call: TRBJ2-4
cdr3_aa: CASSPSWDRHIQYF

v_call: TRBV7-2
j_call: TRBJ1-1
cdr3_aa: CASSLEAVMNTEAFF

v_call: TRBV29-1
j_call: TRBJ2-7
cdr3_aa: CSVRGSGEQYF

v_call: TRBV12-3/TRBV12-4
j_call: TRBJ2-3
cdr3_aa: CASKTSGRDRPRGTQYF

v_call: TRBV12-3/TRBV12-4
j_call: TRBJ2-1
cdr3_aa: CASTQRRADNEQFF

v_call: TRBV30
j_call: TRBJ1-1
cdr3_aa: CACRTGALVRAEAFF

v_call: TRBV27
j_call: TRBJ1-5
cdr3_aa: CAVGGLSNQPQHF

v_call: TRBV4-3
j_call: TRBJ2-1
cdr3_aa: CASSPELAGGNEQFF

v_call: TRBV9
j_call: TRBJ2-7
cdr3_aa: CASSGQGAIYEQYF

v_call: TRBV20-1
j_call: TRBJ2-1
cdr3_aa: CSAGDRQGGYNEQFF

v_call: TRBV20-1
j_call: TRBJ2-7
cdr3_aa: CSAGPTGSGHEQYF

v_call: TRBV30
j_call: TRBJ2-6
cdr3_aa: CAWNGQFGSSGANVLTF

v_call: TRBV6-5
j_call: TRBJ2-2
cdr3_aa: CASSYSFSGLGTGELFF

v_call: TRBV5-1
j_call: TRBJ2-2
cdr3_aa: CASSLRLAGETGELFF

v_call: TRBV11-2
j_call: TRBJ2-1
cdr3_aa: CASTLSGGQGGLGEQFF

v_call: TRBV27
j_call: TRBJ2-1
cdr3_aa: CASTNVGLGPYNEQFF

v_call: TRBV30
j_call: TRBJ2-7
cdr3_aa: CAWSGATGGWDEQYF

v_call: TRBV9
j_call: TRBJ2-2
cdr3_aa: CASSVDLREYRGGELFF

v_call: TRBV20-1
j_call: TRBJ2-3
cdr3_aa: CSAPDPEAESTDTQYF

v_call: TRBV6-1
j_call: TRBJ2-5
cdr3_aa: CASRGIGLLPQETQYF

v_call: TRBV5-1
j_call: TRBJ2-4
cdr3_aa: CASSLIGRTAEIAKNIQYF

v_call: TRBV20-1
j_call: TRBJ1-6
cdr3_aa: CSARDNPSVHNSPLHF

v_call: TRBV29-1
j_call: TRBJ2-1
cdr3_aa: CSVAGRSAYNEQFF

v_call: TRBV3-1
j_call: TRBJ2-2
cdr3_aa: CASSQALIGELFF

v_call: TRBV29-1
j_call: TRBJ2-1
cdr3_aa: CSVPKAQGLAEGDEQFF

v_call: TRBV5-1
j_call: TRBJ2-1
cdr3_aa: CASSLSGRGGGEQFF

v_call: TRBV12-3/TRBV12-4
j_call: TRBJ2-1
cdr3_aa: CASRTSEGLSSYNEQFF

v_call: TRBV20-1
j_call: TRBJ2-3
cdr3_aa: CSATRLAGGIADTQYF

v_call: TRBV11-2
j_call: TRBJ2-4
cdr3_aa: CASSFPVVASGSLKNIQYF

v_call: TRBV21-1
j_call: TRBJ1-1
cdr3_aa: CASSRWTGDSTEAFF

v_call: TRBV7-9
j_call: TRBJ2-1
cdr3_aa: CASSPEPRGGDDEQFF

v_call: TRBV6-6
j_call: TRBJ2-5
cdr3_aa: CALGADIDGTQYF

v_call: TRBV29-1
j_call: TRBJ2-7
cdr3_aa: CSVVKAGVKRKYEQYF

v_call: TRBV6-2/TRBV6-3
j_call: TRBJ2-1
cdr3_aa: CASSKTSSLHEQFF

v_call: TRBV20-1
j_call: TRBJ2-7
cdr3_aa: CSARPTSGSWDEQYF

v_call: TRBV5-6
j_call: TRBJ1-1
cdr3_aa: CASSSRDPRIAFF

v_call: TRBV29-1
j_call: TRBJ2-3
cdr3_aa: CSVGDSGTTQYF

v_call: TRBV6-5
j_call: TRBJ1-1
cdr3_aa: CASNIQGTGTEAFF

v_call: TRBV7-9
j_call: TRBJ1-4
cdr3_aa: CASFGDSLGEKLFF